These T cell receptor beta chains were read from a single sample in a study of T cells in Graves' hyperthyroidism and ophthalmopathy. MiXCR was run by TCRdb on the multiplex PCR reads, yielding one entry per CDR3 protein. The sample yields 380,000 or so distinct CDR3 sequences, about 18% seen once. Sample: blood. The origin of the receptors is a woman aged 18-35 years with Graves' hyperthyroidism. CDR3s include the opening cysteine and the closing phenylalanine or tryptophan. A D gene is named only where the DNA matches it firmly. Clone size, where shown, is once, few, many, or a class for clones that have expanded.

>NA|TRBV12-3/TRBV12-4|TRBJ1-2|TRBD1|13
CASRLGTGFGYTF
TGTGCCAGCAGACTCGGGACAGGGTTTGGCTACACCTTC
>many|TRBV6-5|TRBJ1-2|NA|15
CASSYSTTQAGGYTF
TGTGCCAGCAGTTACTCGACTACACAAGCGGGGGGCTACACCTTC
>NA|TRBV3-1|TRBJ2-7|TRBD2|16
CASSQVLAGTFDEQYF
TGTGCCAGCAGCCAAGTGCTAGCGGGGACATTTGACGAGCAGTACTTC
>many|TRBV15|TRBJ1-4|NA|13
CATSRDISEKLFF
TGTGCCACCAGCAGAGATATTAGCGAAAAACTGTTTTTT
>NA|TRBV7-6|TRBJ2-5|TRBD2|16
CASSLGVSGGSETQYF
TGTGCCAGCAGCTTAGGCGTGTCGGGGGGATCAGAGACCCAGTACTTC
>many|TRBV15|TRBJ2-2|NA|14
CATTLGVNTGELFF
TGTGCCACTACCTTGGGAGTGAACACCGGGGAGCTGTTTTTT
>many|TRBV20-1|TRBJ2-7|TRBD2|15
CSAPTIGGGAHEQYF
TGCAGTGCTCCGACCATTGGCGGGGGGGCCCACGAGCAGTACTTC
>many|TRBV2|TRBJ1-5|NA|14
CASSKTGGNQPQHF
TGTGCCAGCAGTAAAACCGGAGGAAATCAGCCCCAGCATTTT
>many|TRBV6-5|TRBJ1-1|NA|17
CASSYSMDISFYTEAFF
TGTGCCAGCAGTTACTCGATGGACATCAGTTTTTACACTGAAGCTTTCTTT
>many|TRBV29-1|TRBJ1-1|TRBD1|14
CSVEGGQGWTEAFF
TGCAGCGTTGAGGGGGGACAGGGATGGACTGAAGCTTTCTTT
>many|TRBV6-1|TRBJ2-5|NA|18
CASSAPPGGFNGRETQYF
TGTGCCAGCAGTGCACCACCCGGGGGATTTAACGGCAGGGAGACCCAGTACTTC
>few|TRBV12-3/TRBV12-4|TRBJ2-7|NA|17
CASSSAQTRAWGYEQYF
TGTGCCAGCAGTTCCGCCCAGACCAGGGCATGGGGCTACGAGCAGTACTTC
>many|TRBV2|TRBJ1-5|NA|16
CASSVGQGFSNQPQHF
TGTGCCAGCAGTGTCGGGCAGGGTTTCAGCAATCAGCCCCAGCATTTT
>many|TRBV16|TRBJ1-1|NA|13
CASSTLVNTEAFF
TGTGCCAGCAGCACCCTAGTGAACACTGAAGCTTTCTTT
>many|TRBV12-3/TRBV12-4|TRBJ2-7|TRBD1|15
CASSSYRQGPYEQYF
TGTGCCAGCAGTTCATATCGACAGGGCCCCTACGAGCAGTACTTC
>many|TRBV5-1|TRBJ2-5|TRBD2|14
CASSIATSGGTQYF
TGCGCCAGCAGCATCGCTACTAGCGGGGGGACCCAGTACTTC
>many|TRBV5-1|TRBJ2-5|NA|15
CASSLVPGSEETQYF
TGCGCCAGCAGCTTGGTACCGGGTAGCGAAGAGACCCAGTACTTC
>many|TRBV20-1|TRBJ2-5|NA|13
CSARRAAQEPQYF
TGCAGTGCTAGGCGAGCGGCTCAAGAGCCCCAGTACTTC
>many|TRBV14|TRBJ2-7|NA|12
CASSQGRRSSIF
TGTGCCAGCAGCCAAGGACGCAGGAGCAGTATCTTC
>NA|TRBV19|TRBJ2-7|NA|15
CASSINWLASYEQYF
TGTGCCAGTAGTATAAATTGGCTGGCCTCCTACGAGCAGTACTTC
>NA|TRBV2|TRBJ2-5|NA|11
CASRASETQYF
TGTGCCAGCAGGGCCAGTGAGACCCAGTACTTC
>NA|TRBV2|TRBJ1-5|NA|16
CASSDVAAYSYQPQHF
TGTGCCAGCAGTGATGTTGCAGCTTATAGCTATCAGCCTCAGCATTTT
>many|TRBV7-9|TRBJ1-2|NA|14
CASSLAGGNYGYTF
TGTGCCAGCAGCTTAGCAGGGGGGAACTATGGCTACACCTTC
>many|TRBV9|TRBJ2-3|NA|15
CASSAGTTNADTQYF
TGTGCCAGCAGCGCCGGGACGACAAATGCAGATACGCAGTATTTT
>many|TRBV6-1|TRBJ2-7|NA|15
CASSDSSGFFYEQYF
TGTGCCAGCAGTGATTCGTCAGGGTTTTTTTACGAGCAGTACTTC
>many|TRBV6-2/TRBV6-3|TRBJ2-7|TRBD1|16
CASSPRPGTGGYEQYF
TGTGCCAGCAGTCCACGACCCGGGACAGGGGGTTACGAGCAGTACTTC
>once|TRBV20-1|TRBJ2-7|NA|13
CSAREDRPYEQYF
TGCAGTGCTAGAGAAGACAGGCCCTACGAGCAGTACTTC
>many|TRBV5-6|TRBJ1-1|TRBD1|18
CASSLAMMGRGLNTEAFF
TGTGCCAGCAGCTTGGCCATGATGGGCAGGGGGCTGAACACTGAAGCTTTCTTT
>many|TRBV20-1|TRBJ1-2|TRBD1|14
CSASPLDRADGYTF
TGCAGTGCTAGCCCTCTGGACAGGGCAGATGGCTACACCTTC
>many|TRBV7-9|TRBJ2-7|TRBD1|13
CASSSDRGPEQYF
TGTGCCAGCAGCTCGGACAGGGGGCCCGAGCAGTACTTC
>NA|TRBV27|TRBJ1-5|NA|15
CASRPGTKNNQPQHF
TGTGCCAGCAGACCCGGGACAAAGAACAATCAGCCCCAGCATTTT
>many|TRBV7-2|TRBJ2-2|TRBD2|15
CASSFSGGNTGELFF
TGTGCCAGCAGCTTCAGCGGGGGGAATACCGGGGAGCTGTTTTTT
>many|TRBV4-1|TRBJ1-5|TRBD1|15
CASSHDRGWNQPQHF
TGCGCCAGCAGCCACGACAGGGGATGGAATCAGCCCCAGCATTTT
>many|TRBV30|TRBJ1-5|TRBD1|13
CAWSWTGDQPQHF
TGTGCCTGGAGTTGGACAGGGGATCAGCCCCAGCATTTT
>many|TRBV18|TRBJ2-5|TRBD2|15
CASSPPGLAKETQYF
TGTGCCAGCTCTCCGCCGGGACTAGCGAAAGAGACCCAGTACTTC
>many|TRBV12-3/TRBV12-4|TRBJ1-5|NA|14
CASSFGDTNQPQHF
TGTGCCAGCAGTTTTGGGGACACCAATCAGCCCCAGCATTTT
>many|TRBV6-1|TRBJ2-7|TRBD1|14
CASGTDPLGFEQYF
TGTGCCAGCGGGACAGACCCCCTCGGATTCGAGCAGTACTTC
>many|TRBV6-5|TRBJ1-1|TRBD1|14
CASSPQGQATEAFF
TGTGCCAGCAGTCCTCAGGGACAGGCGACAGAAGCTTTCTTT
>many|TRBV12-3/TRBV12-4|TRBJ1-5|TRBD1|19
CASSLLGGPLTGKNQPQHF
TGTGCCAGCAGTTTATTGGGGGGGCCCCTGACAGGGAAAAATCAGCCCCAGCATTTT
>many|TRBV5-1|TRBJ2-7|NA|14
CASSRVKGGYEQYF
TGCGCCAGCAGCCGGGTGAAGGGCGGCTACGAGCAGTACTTC
>NA|TRBV12-3/TRBV12-4|TRBJ1-5|NA|14
CASSLGSANQPQHF
TGTGCCAGCAGTTTAGGCAGCGCTAATCAGCCCCAGCATTTT
>many|TRBV5-1|TRBJ1-1|NA|15
CASSLAGTSNTEAFF
TGCGCCAGCAGCTTGGCCGGGACATCGAACACTGAAGCTTTCTTT
>NA|TRBV28|TRBJ2-7|NA|14
CASWQFGWPSVRYF
TGTGCCAGCTGGCAATTCGGATGGCCTTCTGTAAGGTACTTC
>many|TRBV12-3/TRBV12-4|TRBJ1-2|NA|12
CASSFSNYGYTF
TGTGCCAGCAGTTTTTCCAACTATGGCTACACCTTC
>many|TRBV6-1|TRBJ2-7|NA|13
CASSEQGYNEQYF
TGTGCCAGCAGTGAACAGGGGTACAACGAGCAGTACTTC
>many|TRBV7-9|TRBJ1-3|TRBD1|14
CASLQGAARNTIYF
TGTGCCAGTCTACAGGGGGCCGCGCGGAACACCATATATTTT
>many|TRBV20-1|TRBJ2-2|TRBD1|16
CSARDPGTGDTGELFF
TGCAGTGCTAGAGACCCCGGGACAGGGGATACCGGGGAGCTGTTTTTT